This is a list of T cell receptor beta chains from one sample in a study of early T cells in non-severe SARS-CoV-2 infection. Using its own MiXCR run on the 5' RACE reads, TCRdb lists one record per CDR3 protein. The sample records tens of thousands of distinct CDR3 sequences, over 9.5% being singletons. Sequenced input: whole blood. The receptors originated from an adult who was a healthcare worker with PCR-confirmed SARS-CoV-2 infection or an uninfected control (not recorded which). CDR3s include the opening cysteine and the closing phenylalanine or tryptophan. Each record gives: clone size, D gene, V gene, J gene, CDR3 protein, CDR3 DNA. D genes are given only for firm matches. The size field is filled for only some rows; it gives once, few, many or a size class.

clone size: many
D gene: NA
V gene: TRBV7-9
J gene: TRBJ1-5
CDR3 protein: CASSLDDQPQHF
CDR3 DNA: TGTGCCAGCAGCTTAGATGATCAGCCCCAGCATTTT

clone size: NA
D gene: NA
V gene: TRBV6-2/TRBV6-3
J gene: TRBJ1-1
CDR3 protein: CASSVRENTEAFF
CDR3 DNA: TGTGCCAGCAGCGTAAGAGAGAACACTGAAGCTTTCTTT

clone size: many
D gene: NA
V gene: TRBV6-5
J gene: TRBJ1-2
CDR3 protein: CASTTRGVPGGYTF
CDR3 DNA: TGTGCCAGCACCACACGTGGGGTGCCTGGTGGCTACACCTTC

clone size: many
D gene: NA
V gene: TRBV7-8
J gene: TRBJ1-4
CDR3 protein: CASSLATGLSEKLFF
CDR3 DNA: TGTGCCAGCAGCTTAGCGACAGGCCTCAGTGAAAAACTGTTTTTT

clone size: NA
D gene: NA
V gene: TRBV6-5
J gene: TRBJ2-3
CDR3 protein: CASRGLLSTDTQYF
CDR3 DNA: TGTGCCAGCAGAGGCTTGCTAAGCACAGATACGCAGTATTTT

clone size: few
D gene: TRBD2
V gene: TRBV9
J gene: TRBJ2-1
CDR3 protein: CASSVATSPEAGEQFF
CDR3 DNA: TGTGCCAGCAGCGTAGCGACTAGCCCCGAGGCCGGGGAGCAGTTCTTC

clone size: few
D gene: TRBD2
V gene: TRBV7-9
J gene: TRBJ2-7
CDR3 protein: CASRGLAGFEQYF
CDR3 DNA: TGTGCCAGCAGGGGACTAGCGGGGTTCGAGCAGTACTTC

clone size: many
D gene: NA
V gene: TRBV7-3
J gene: TRBJ1-5
CDR3 protein: CASSLGGPYSNQPQHF
CDR3 DNA: TGTGCCAGCAGCTTAGGAGGACCTTATAGCAATCAGCCCCAGCATTTT

clone size: many
D gene: NA
V gene: TRBV5-1
J gene: TRBJ1-1
CDR3 protein: CASSLVRNTEAFF
CDR3 DNA: TGCGCCAGCAGCTTGGTGAGGAACACTGAAGCTTTCTTT

clone size: many
D gene: TRBD2
V gene: TRBV5-1
J gene: TRBJ2-1
CDR3 protein: CASSATHSGSSYNEQFF
CDR3 DNA: TGCGCCAGCAGCGCTACACATAGCGGGTCGTCCTACAATGAGCAGTTCTTC

clone size: NA
D gene: TRBD1
V gene: TRBV7-6
J gene: TRBJ2-7
CDR3 protein: CASSEQGVYEQYF
CDR3 DNA: TGTGCCTCCTCAGAACAGGGGGTTTACGAGCAGTACTTC

clone size: many
D gene: NA
V gene: TRBV5-1
J gene: TRBJ1-1
CDR3 protein: CASSPPASLGTEAFF
CDR3 DNA: TGCGCCAGCAGCCCTCCTGCCTCATTGGGGACTGAAGCTTTCTTT

clone size: many
D gene: NA
V gene: TRBV12-3/TRBV12-4
J gene: TRBJ2-7
CDR3 protein: CASSPGPYVGEQYF
CDR3 DNA: TGTGCCAGCAGTCCCGGTCCGTACGTCGGCGAGCAGTACTTC

clone size: NA
D gene: TRBD1
V gene: TRBV20-1
J gene: TRBJ1-5
CDR3 protein: CSATAGQQNQPQHF
CDR3 DNA: TGCAGTGCTACCGCGGGACAGCAGAATCAGCCCCAGCATTTT

clone size: NA
D gene: NA
V gene: TRBV5-1
J gene: TRBJ2-1
CDR3 protein: CASGRQNEQFF
CDR3 DNA: TGCGCCAGCGGACGACAGAATGAGCAGTTCTTC

clone size: few
D gene: TRBD2
V gene: TRBV20-1
J gene: TRBJ2-1
CDR3 protein: CSARGLALQFNEQFF
CDR3 DNA: TGCAGTGCTAGAGGACTAGCCCTCCAATTTAATGAGCAGTTCTTC

clone size: many
D gene: TRBD1
V gene: TRBV10-3
J gene: TRBJ1-2
CDR3 protein: CAISENRGGGYTF
CDR3 DNA: TGTGCCATCAGTGAGAACAGGGGCGGTGGCTACACCTTC

clone size: many
D gene: NA
V gene: TRBV20-1
J gene: TRBJ2-5
CDR3 protein: CSARPLSGANRFRRETQYF
CDR3 DNA: TGCAGTGCTAGGCCGCTTTCCGGGGCGAATCGATTTCGCCGAGAGACCCAGTACTTC

clone size: many
D gene: NA
V gene: TRBV4-1
J gene: TRBJ2-3
CDR3 protein: CASSQDRGGLIDTQYF
CDR3 DNA: TGCGCCAGCAGCCAAGATCGCGGGGGCCTCATAGATACGCAGTATTTT

clone size: NA
D gene: NA
V gene: TRBV5-1
J gene: TRBJ2-2
CDR3 protein: CASSLVSGVTGELFF
CDR3 DNA: TGCGCCAGCAGCTTGGTGTCAGGGGTCACCGGGGAGCTGTTTTTT

clone size: NA
D gene: NA
V gene: TRBV18
J gene: TRBJ2-7
CDR3 protein: CASSPQNSEQYF
CDR3 DNA: TGTGCCAGCTCACCCCAAAACTCCGAGCAGTACTTC

clone size: once
D gene: TRBD2
V gene: TRBV10-3
J gene: TRBJ2-1
CDR3 protein: CATKPRLAGGPGEQFF
CDR3 DNA: TGTGCCACCAAACCAAGACTAGCGGGGGGGCCAGGTGAGCAGTTCTTC

clone size: many
D gene: NA
V gene: TRBV4-2
J gene: TRBJ2-3
CDR3 protein: CASSQENPADTQYF
CDR3 DNA: TGTGCCAGCAGCCAAGAGAACCCCGCAGATACGCAGTATTTT

clone size: many
D gene: NA
V gene: TRBV5-1
J gene: TRBJ2-4
CDR3 protein: CASSLVVIGNIQYF
CDR3 DNA: TGCGCCAGCAGCTTGGTAGTCATTGGAAACATTCAGTACTTC

clone size: NA
D gene: NA
V gene: TRBV12-3/TRBV12-4
J gene: TRBJ2-3
CDR3 protein: CASSPLHGPGDTQYF
CDR3 DNA: TGTGCCAGCAGCCCTCTGCATGGGCCGGGAGATACGCAGTATTTT

clone size: many
D gene: NA
V gene: TRBV4-1
J gene: TRBJ2-2
CDR3 protein: CASSLGPNAGELFF
CDR3 DNA: TGCGCCAGCAGCCTGGGACCGAATGCCGGGGAGCTGTTTTTT

clone size: NA
D gene: TRBD2
V gene: TRBV7-2
J gene: TRBJ2-2
CDR3 protein: CASSLDSGANTGELFF
CDR3 DNA: TGTGCCAGCAGCTTAGATAGCGGGGCCAACACCGGGGAGCTGTTTTTT

clone size: NA
D gene: NA
V gene: TRBV12-3/TRBV12-4
J gene: TRBJ2-7
CDR3 protein: CASSLGRLEQYF
CDR3 DNA: TGTGCCAGCAGTTTGGGTCGCCTCGAGCAGTACTTC

clone size: many
D gene: TRBD1
V gene: TRBV5-6
J gene: TRBJ2-3
CDR3 protein: CASSLRTGGDTQYF
CDR3 DNA: TGTGCCAGCAGCTTGAGGACAGGGGGAGATACGCAGTATTTT

clone size: few
D gene: NA
V gene: TRBV9
J gene: TRBJ2-1
CDR3 protein: CASSSRDSGFVYEQFF
CDR3 DNA: TGTGCCAGCAGCTCCCGAGACAGCGGCTTTGTCTATGAGCAGTTCTTC

clone size: few
D gene: NA
V gene: TRBV7-9
J gene: TRBJ2-7
CDR3 protein: CASSPGFEQYF
CDR3 DNA: TGTGCCAGCAGCCCCGGGTTCGAGCAGTACTTC

clone size: many
D gene: NA
V gene: TRBV6-2/TRBV6-3
J gene: TRBJ1-1
CDR3 protein: CASSRDWTEAFF
CDR3 DNA: TGTGCCAGCAGCAGGGATTGGACTGAAGCTTTCTTT

clone size: few
D gene: TRBD2
V gene: TRBV11-2
J gene: TRBJ2-7
CDR3 protein: CASRAIGRGAYEQYF
CDR3 DNA: TGTGCCAGCCGCGCGATCGGTCGGGGGGCCTACGAGCAGTACTTC

clone size: many
D gene: NA
V gene: TRBV24-1
J gene: TRBJ2-5
CDR3 protein: CATSDPPGETQYF
CDR3 DNA: TGTGCCACCAGTGACCCCCCCGGGGAGACCCAGTACTTC

clone size: few
D gene: TRBD1
V gene: TRBV7-9
J gene: TRBJ2-1
CDR3 protein: CASSLRTGYNEQFF
CDR3 DNA: TGTGCCAGCAGCCTCAGGACAGGCTACAATGAGCAGTTCTTC

clone size: many
D gene: NA
V gene: TRBV6-2/TRBV6-3
J gene: TRBJ2-5
CDR3 protein: CASSRDLTWTQYF
CDR3 DNA: TGTGCCAGCAGCCGGGACCTAACTTGGACCCAGTACTTC

clone size: NA
D gene: NA
V gene: TRBV14
J gene: TRBJ2-3
CDR3 protein: CASSQERARTQYF
CDR3 DNA: TGTGCCAGCAGCCAAGAGCGGGCCAGAACGCAGTATTTT

clone size: few
D gene: TRBD1
V gene: TRBV5-5
J gene: TRBJ2-5
CDR3 protein: CASSFRPPGQGGETQYF
CDR3 DNA: TGTGCCAGCAGCTTCAGACCTCCGGGACAGGGAGGGGAGACCCAGTACTTC

clone size: few
D gene: NA
V gene: TRBV19
J gene: TRBJ2-2
CDR3 protein: CASSSNRDPVTGELFF
CDR3 DNA: TGTGCCAGTAGTAGCAACAGGGATCCTGTGACCGGGGAGCTGTTTTTT

clone size: many
D gene: NA
V gene: TRBV21-1
J gene: TRBJ1-1
CDR3 protein: CASSKGTSGDTEAFF
CDR3 DNA: TGTGCCAGCAGCAAAGGAACCTCCGGGGACACTGAAGCTTTCTTT

clone size: NA
D gene: NA
V gene: TRBV5-1
J gene: TRBJ2-2
CDR3 protein: CASMTGVNTGELFF
CDR3 DNA: TGCGCCAGCATGACGGGAGTGAACACCGGGGAGCTGTTTTTT

clone size: NA
D gene: NA
V gene: TRBV25-1
J gene: TRBJ1-3
CDR3 protein: CASSGYSGNTIYF
CDR3 DNA: TGTGCCAGCAGTGGCTACTCTGGAAACACCATATATTTT

clone size: few
D gene: TRBD1
V gene: TRBV4-1
J gene: TRBJ2-7
CDR3 protein: CASSRSGQESYEQYF
CDR3 DNA: TGCGCCAGCAGCCGCAGCGGACAGGAAAGCTACGAGCAGTACTTC

clone size: NA
D gene: NA
V gene: TRBV12-3/TRBV12-4
J gene: TRBJ1-6
CDR3 protein: CASSPGFVDSPLHF
CDR3 DNA: TGTGCCAGCAGTCCCGGGTTTGTGGATTCACCCCTCCACTTT

clone size: NA
D gene: NA
V gene: TRBV7-2
J gene: TRBJ2-5
CDR3 protein: CASSPRDQETQYF
CDR3 DNA: TGTGCCAGCAGCCCGAGGGACCAAGAGACCCAGTACTTC

clone size: few
D gene: NA
V gene: TRBV20-1
J gene: TRBJ1-3
CDR3 protein: CSAPLGNTIYF
CDR3 DNA: TGCAGTGCCCCCCTGGGAAACACCATATATTTT

clone size: many
D gene: NA
V gene: TRBV7-8
J gene: TRBJ1-1
CDR3 protein: CASSLSLRTNTEAFF
CDR3 DNA: TGTGCCAGCAGCTTGTCACTAAGGACAAACACTGAAGCTTTCTTT

clone size: many
D gene: NA
V gene: TRBV20-1
J gene: TRBJ1-1
CDR3 protein: CSVQSPARVAEAFF
CDR3 DNA: TGCAGTGTCCAGAGCCCAGCTCGGGTAGCTGAAGCTTTCTTT

clone size: many
D gene: NA
V gene: TRBV29-1
J gene: TRBJ2-1
CDR3 protein: CSVAGFHEQFF
CDR3 DNA: TGCAGCGTAGCAGGGTTTCATGAGCAGTTCTTC

clone size: NA
D gene: TRBD1
V gene: TRBV15
J gene: TRBJ2-3
CDR3 protein: CATSAGQATDTQYF
CDR3 DNA: TGTGCCACCAGCGCGGGACAGGCCACAGATACGCAGTATTTT

clone size: few
D gene: NA
V gene: TRBV19
J gene: TRBJ1-1
CDR3 protein: CASSIDQKKAFF
CDR3 DNA: TGTGCCAGTAGTATAGATCAGAAGAAAGCTTTCTTT

clone size: few
D gene: NA
V gene: TRBV12-3/TRBV12-4
J gene: TRBJ2-7
CDR3 protein: CASSPHEPGEQYF
CDR3 DNA: TGTGCCAGCAGTCCCCACGAACCCGGCGAGCAGTACTTC

clone size: NA
D gene: TRBD2
V gene: TRBV5-1
J gene: TRBJ2-3
CDR3 protein: CASSWGLADRTDTQYF
CDR3 DNA: TGCGCCAGCAGCTGGGGACTAGCGGACCGCACAGATACGCAGTATTTT

clone size: few
D gene: NA
V gene: TRBV3-1
J gene: TRBJ2-1
CDR3 protein: CASSQMTEQFF
CDR3 DNA: TGTGCCAGCAGCCAAATGACAGAGCAGTTCTTC

clone size: NA
D gene: NA
V gene: TRBV5-1
J gene: TRBJ2-7
CDR3 protein: CASSSRESEQYF
CDR3 DNA: TGCGCCAGCAGCTCCCGGGAGAGCGAGCAGTACTTC

clone size: NA
D gene: TRBD2
V gene: TRBV7-9
J gene: TRBJ2-1
CDR3 protein: CASRYPGTSGFRASHNEQFF
CDR3 DNA: TGTGCCAGCAGATACCCCGGGACTAGCGGCTTCAGAGCGTCCCACAATGAGCAGTTCTTC

clone size: many
D gene: NA
V gene: TRBV6-4
J gene: TRBJ1-5
CDR3 protein: CASSDGSNQPQHF
CDR3 DNA: TGTGCCAGCAGTGATGGAAGCAATCAGCCCCAGCATTTT

clone size: many
D gene: NA
V gene: TRBV2
J gene: TRBJ1-2
CDR3 protein: CASRDDSGGYGYTF
CDR3 DNA: TGTGCCAGCAGAGACGACAGCGGGGGATATGGCTACACCTTC

clone size: NA
D gene: TRBD1
V gene: TRBV12-3/TRBV12-4
J gene: TRBJ2-4
CDR3 protein: CASSSSSGQGILAKNIQYF
CDR3 DNA: TGTGCCAGCAGTTCATCCTCGGGACAGGGGATACTAGCCAAAAACATTCAGTACTTC

clone size: many
D gene: NA
V gene: TRBV11-2
J gene: TRBJ2-7
CDR3 protein: CATQSTGEQYF
CDR3 DNA: TGTGCCACCCAAAGCACGGGTGAGCAGTACTTC